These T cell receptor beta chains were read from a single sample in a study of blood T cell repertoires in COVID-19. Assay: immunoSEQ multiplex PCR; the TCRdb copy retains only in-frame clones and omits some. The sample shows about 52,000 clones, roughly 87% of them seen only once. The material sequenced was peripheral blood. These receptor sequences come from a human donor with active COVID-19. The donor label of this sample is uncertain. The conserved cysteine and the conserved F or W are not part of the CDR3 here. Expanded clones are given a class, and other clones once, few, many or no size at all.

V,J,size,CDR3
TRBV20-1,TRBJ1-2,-,SVAGGYT
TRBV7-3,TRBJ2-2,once,ASSLMAGNTGELF
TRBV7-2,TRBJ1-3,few,ASSLGGSGNTIY
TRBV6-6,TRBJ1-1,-,ASSRGLNRETTEAF
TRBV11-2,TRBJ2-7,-,ASSSLAGGDIPPYEQY
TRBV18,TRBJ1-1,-,ASSPSPNTEAF
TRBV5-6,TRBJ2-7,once,ASSLPGGYEQY
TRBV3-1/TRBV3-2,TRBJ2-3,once,ASSQRYTDTQY
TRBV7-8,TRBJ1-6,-,ASSSIARGGALH
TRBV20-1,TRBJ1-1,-,SASKQGLGNTEAF
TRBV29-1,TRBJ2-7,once,SVPVPGGEQY
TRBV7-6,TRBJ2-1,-,ASSLGGGGVYNEQF
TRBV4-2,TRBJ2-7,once,ASSQNLLAGGSNEQY
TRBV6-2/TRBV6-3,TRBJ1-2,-,ASSRQGSAGYGYT
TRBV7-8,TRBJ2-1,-,ASSRGGVGTAAFGEQF
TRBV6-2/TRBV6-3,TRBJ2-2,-,ASTYLRFGTGELF
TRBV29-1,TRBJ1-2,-,SVVWTGGTYGYT
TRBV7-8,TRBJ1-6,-,ASSLAQGSPLH
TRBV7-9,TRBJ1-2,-,ASSSTAPTGLGDGYT
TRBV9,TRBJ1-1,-,ASSVAVGGNTEAF
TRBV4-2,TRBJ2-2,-,ASSQDLDSGGNRDGELF
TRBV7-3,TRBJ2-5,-,ASSPGGSKETQY
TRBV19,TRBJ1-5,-,ASHWGGGGNQPQH
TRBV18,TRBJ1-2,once,ASSPEQNYGYT
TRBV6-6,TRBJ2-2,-,ASRPAGGLSGELF
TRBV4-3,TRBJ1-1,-,ASSQDWWTPNTEAF
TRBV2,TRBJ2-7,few,ASRKGASTYEQY
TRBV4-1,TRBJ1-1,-,ASSQDRDTEAF
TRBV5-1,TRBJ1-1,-,ASSLEAGNTEAF
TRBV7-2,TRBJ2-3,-,ASRSRTIDTDTQY
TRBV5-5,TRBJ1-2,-,ASSLVGTGQSYGYT
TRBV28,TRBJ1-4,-,ASRVQSNEKLF
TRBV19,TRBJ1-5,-,ASSMVASTSNQPQH
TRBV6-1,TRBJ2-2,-,ASSDYFRVDTGELF
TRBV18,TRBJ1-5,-,ASSPTDSNQPQH
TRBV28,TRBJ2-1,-,ASSHAPLGPGTKDEQF
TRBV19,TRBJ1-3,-,ASSTPGTDSGNTIY
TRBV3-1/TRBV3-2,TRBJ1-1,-,ASSQVPTEAF
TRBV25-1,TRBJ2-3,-,ASSGRGHRGRADTQY
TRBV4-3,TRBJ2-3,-,ASSQEYDRPPDTQY
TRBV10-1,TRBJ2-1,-,ASSGTGDPNEQF
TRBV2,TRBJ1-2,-,ASSEFTGKYGYT
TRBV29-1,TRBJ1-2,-,SVEGLGKGSGYT
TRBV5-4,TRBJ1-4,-,ASSPTGIGEKLF
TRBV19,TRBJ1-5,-,ASDGLRNSNQPQH
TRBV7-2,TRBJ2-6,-,ASSPRGGANVLT
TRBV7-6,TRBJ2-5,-,ASTPGLRGAAETQY
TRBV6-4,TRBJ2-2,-,ASSDLPPGLAGQGAGELF
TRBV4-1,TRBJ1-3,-,ASSQEEQVSGNTIY
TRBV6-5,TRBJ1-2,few,ASSSGTRPGYT
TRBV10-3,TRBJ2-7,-,AIGVHEQY
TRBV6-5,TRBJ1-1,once,ASSYTPRVRPEAF
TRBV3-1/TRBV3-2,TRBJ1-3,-,ASSQDLGGAGNTIY
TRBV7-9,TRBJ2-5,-,ASSLLAGEQETQY